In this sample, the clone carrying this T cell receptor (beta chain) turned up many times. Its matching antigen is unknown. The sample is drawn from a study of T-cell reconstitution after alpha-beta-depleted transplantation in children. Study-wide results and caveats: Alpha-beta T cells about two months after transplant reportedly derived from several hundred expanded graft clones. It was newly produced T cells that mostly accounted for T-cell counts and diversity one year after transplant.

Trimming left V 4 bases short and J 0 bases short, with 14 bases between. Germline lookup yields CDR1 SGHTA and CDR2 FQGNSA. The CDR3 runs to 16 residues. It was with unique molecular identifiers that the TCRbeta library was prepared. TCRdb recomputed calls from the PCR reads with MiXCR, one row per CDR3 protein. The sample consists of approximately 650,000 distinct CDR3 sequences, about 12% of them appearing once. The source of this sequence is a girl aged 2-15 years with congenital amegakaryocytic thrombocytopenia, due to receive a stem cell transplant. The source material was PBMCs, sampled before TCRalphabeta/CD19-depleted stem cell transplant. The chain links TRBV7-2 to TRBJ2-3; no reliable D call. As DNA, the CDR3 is TGTGCCAGCAGCTCAACACGGATGTATAGCACAGATACGCAGTATTTT. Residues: CASSSTRMYSTDTQYF. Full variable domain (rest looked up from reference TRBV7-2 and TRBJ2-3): GAGVSQSPSNKVTEKGKDVELRCDPISGHTALYWYRQSLGQGLEFLIYFQGNSAPDKSGLPSDRFSAERTGGSVSTLTIQRTQQEDSAVYLCASSSTRMYSTDTQYFGPGTRLTVL.